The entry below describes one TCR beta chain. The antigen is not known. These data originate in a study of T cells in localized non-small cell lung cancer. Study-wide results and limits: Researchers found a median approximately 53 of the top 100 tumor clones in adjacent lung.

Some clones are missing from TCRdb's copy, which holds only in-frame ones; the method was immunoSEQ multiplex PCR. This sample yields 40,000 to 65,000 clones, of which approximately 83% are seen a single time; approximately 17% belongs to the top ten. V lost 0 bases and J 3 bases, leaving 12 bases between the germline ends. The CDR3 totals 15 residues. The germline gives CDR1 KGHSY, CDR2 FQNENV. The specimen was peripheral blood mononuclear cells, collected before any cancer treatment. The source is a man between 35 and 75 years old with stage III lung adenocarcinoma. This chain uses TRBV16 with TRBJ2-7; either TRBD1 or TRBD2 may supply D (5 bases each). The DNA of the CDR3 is TGTGCCAGCAGCCAATCTGGGCAGGGAGTCTACGAGCAGTACTTC. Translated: CASSQSGQGVYEQYF.